A selection of T cell receptor beta chains follows, all from one sample in a study of radiotherapy plus CTLA-4 blockade in lung cancer. This table comes from immunoSEQ multiplex PCR, and its TCRdb copy is limited to in-frame clones, with some not included. The sample has about 120,000 clones, roughly 80% seen once. The source material was peripheral blood, sampled from a patient treated with radiotherapy plus ipilimumab. These receptors originate from a human donor with non-small cell lung cancer who had a partial response to radiotherapy plus ipilimumab. Both conserved end residues are part of each CDR3. Each record gives: D gene, V gene, J gene, clone size, CDR3 DNA, CDR3 protein. D genes are given only for firm matches. Rows give clone size only sometimes, using once, few, many, or a class for an expanded clone.

TRBD2	TRBV6-1	TRBJ2-1	few	TGTGCCAGCAGTGAACCAAGTAGCGGGGGCGAGCAGTTCTTC	CASSEPSSGGEQFF
TRBD1	TRBV5-1	TRBJ1-2	once	TGCGCCAGCAGCTTAACAGGGGCTGAGGTTAAAGGCTACACCTTC	CASSLTGAEVKGYTF
TRBD2	TRBV4-1	TRBJ2-5	once	TGCGCCAGCAGCCGAAAACCGGGATCCGGGGGGGAGACCCAGTACTTC	CASSRKPGSGGETQYF
TRBD2	TRBV7-3	TRBJ2-1	.	TGTGCCAGCAGCGCATCTAGCGGAGCCTACAATGAGCAGTTCTTC	CASSASSGAYNEQFF
TRBD2	TRBV19	TRBJ2-5	few	TGTGCCAGTAGTATTTCACTAGCGGGGGAGACCCAGTACTTC	CASSISLAGETQYF
.	TRBV7-2	TRBJ2-1	few	TGTGCCAGCAGATATAGCGGAGACAATGAGCAGTTCTTC	CASRYSGDNEQFF
TRBD1	TRBV19	TRBJ2-2	.	TGTGCCACCTCGACAGGGGGCCGGACCGGGGAGCTGTTTTTT	CATSTGGRTGELFF
TRBD1	TRBV28	TRBJ1-3	.	TGTGCCAGCAGTATTTCCCCCGGGGGACAGGGCCTGAAGGGGAACACCATATATTTT	CASSISPGGQGLKGNTIYF
TRBD1	TRBV10-3	TRBJ1-2	few	TGTGCCATCACCGAGGGGACAGGGTTCACAGCTAACTATGGCTACACCTTC	CAITEGTGFTANYGYTF
.	TRBV19	TRBJ1-3	few	TGTGCCAGTAGGCTTACAGGAACCTCTGGAAACACCATATATTTT	CASRLTGTSGNTIYF
.	TRBV19	TRBJ1-2	.	TGTGCCAGTAGTATCCGCAAATCACTCGCTAACTATGGCTACACCTTC	CASSIRKSLANYGYTF
.	TRBV7-2	TRBJ2-5	.	TGTGCCAGCAGCTTCAGTCCTACCCAACTTAGGGGGACCCAGTACTTC	CASSFSPTQLRGTQYF
TRBD1	TRBV19	TRBJ1-2	.	TGTGCCAGTAGCGCCCACGGGACAGGGGACAGTAACTATGGCTACACCTTC	CASSAHGTGDSNYGYTF
TRBD1	TRBV28	TRBJ2-7	.	TGTGCCAGCAGTTTAGGGGGACAGGGCACAACCTACGAGCAGTACTTC	CASSLGGQGTTYEQYF
.	TRBV11-2	TRBJ2-3	.	TGTGCCAGCAGCTTAGTGCCGATCAGTACCCTCACAGATACGCAGTATTTT	CASSLVPISTLTDTQYF
TRBD1	TRBV5-8	TRBJ1-2	.	TGTGCCAGCAGCTGGGCGACAGGGGGTAATACCGGCTACACCTTC	CASSWATGGNTGYTF
TRBD1	TRBV15	TRBJ1-2	.	TGTGCCACCAGCAGGAGTCTCCTTATATCCGGGACAGGGACCTATGGCTACACCTTC	CATSRSLLISGTGTYGYTF
TRBD1	TRBV2	TRBJ1-1	once	TGTGCCAGCAGAAGGACAGGGGGACCCAACACTGAAGCTTTCTTT	CASRRTGGPNTEAFF
.	TRBV2	TRBJ2-7	.	TGTGCCAGCAGTGAACGTTCCGAGCAGTACTTC	CASSERSEQYF
.	TRBV2	TRBJ1-5	.	TGTGCCAGCAGTGAAGCGAGGAGGGCGTCTAGCAATCAGCCCCAGCATTTT	CASSEARRASSNQPQHF
TRBD1	TRBV19	TRBJ1-1	few	TGTGCCAGTAGTGATCGACAGGGGCCAGTGAACACTGAAGCTTTCTTT	CASSDRQGPVNTEAFF
TRBD1	TRBV30	TRBJ2-7	few	TGTGCCTGGAGTACAGGGGGTACCTCCTACGAGCAGTACTTC	CAWSTGGTSYEQYF
.	TRBV2	TRBJ2-7	once	TGTGCCAGCAATCTGTTCTACGAGCAGTACTTC	CASNLFYEQYF
TRBD2	TRBV4-1	TRBJ2-7	.	TGCGCCAGCAGCCAATACTTCGGACTAGCGGTCTACGAGCAGTACTTC	CASSQYFGLAVYEQYF
.	TRBV12-5	TRBJ2-1	.	TGTGCTAGTGGTTTGGGCCTACAGGCTTCCCCTTACAATGAGCAGTTCTTC	CASGLGLQASPYNEQFF
.	TRBV5-4	TRBJ1-2	.	TGTGCCAGCAGCTTGAGGGGTAGCGGGGTCTATGGCTACACCTTC	CASSLRGSGVYGYTF
TRBD2	TRBV27	TRBJ2-1	.	TGTGCCAGCAGTCTCGAGCGGGGATTCTACAATGAGCAGTTCTTC	CASSLERGFYNEQFF